The rows below give T cell receptor beta chains drawn from one sample of a study of cytomegalovirus exposure and HLA in healthy donors. Data came from immunoSEQ multiplex PCR; TCRdb stores just in-frame clones and leaves some out. The sample has 65,000 or so clones; about 91% are singletons. Input material: PBMCs. Receptor source: a woman younger than 35 in good health and CMV-seronegative. CDR3s include the opening cysteine and the closing phenylalanine or tryptophan. Each record gives: clone size, D gene, V gene, J gene, CDR3 protein, CDR3 DNA. D genes are given only for firm matches. Rows may omit the clone size; those that give it use once, few, many or a size class.

>.|TRBD2|TRBV4-1|TRBJ2-1
CASSSEGGGGGQFF
TGCGCCAGCAGCTCGGAGGGCGGGGGGGGTGGGCAGTTCTTC
>.|.|TRBV7-9|TRBJ1-2
CASSLEPTGGVRGYTF
TGTGCCAGCAGCTTAGAACCCACCGGAGGCGTCCGAGGCTACACCTTC
>.|.|TRBV27|TRBJ1-5
CASSFLNQPQHF
TGTGCCAGCAGTTTTTTAAATCAGCCCCAGCATTTT
>.|.|TRBV5-1|TRBJ1-2
CASSSGHVGGYGYTF
TGCGCCAGCAGCTCGGGACATGTAGGGGGCTATGGCTACACCTTC
>.|.|TRBV18|TRBJ1-5
CASSVTDHSNQPQHF
TGTGCCAGCTCAGTGACAGATCATAGCAATCAGCCCCAGCATTTT
>.|TRBD1|TRBV19|TRBJ1-3
CASKKQGSGNTIYF
TGTGCCAGTAAGAAACAGGGGTCCGGAAACACCATATATTTT
>.|.|TRBV11-3|TRBJ1-1
CASSPFVNTEAFF
TGTGCCAGCAGCCCCTTCGTGAACACTGAAGCTTTCTTT
>once|.|TRBV2|TRBJ2-7
CASSPAYEQYF
TGTGCCAGCTCCCCCGCCTACGAGCAGTACTTC
>.|TRBD2|TRBV5-4|TRBJ2-2
CASSSASSGANTGELFF
TGTGCCAGCAGCTCCGCTTCTAGCGGAGCGAACACCGGGGAGCTGTTTTTT
>.|TRBD1|TRBV28|TRBJ1-2
CASRQRTGGAGSYGYTF
TGTGCCAGCAGACAACGGACAGGGGGCGCCGGTAGCTATGGCTACACCTTC
>.|.|TRBV28|TRBJ2-7
CASSFQGRGYEQYF
TGTGCCAGCAGTTTTCAGGGGCGTGGGTACGAGCAGTACTTC
>.|.|TRBV2|TRBJ2-7
CASRSYSEQYF
TGTGCCAGCAGATCCTACAGCGAGCAGTACTTC
>many|TRBD2|TRBV6-1|TRBJ2-3
CASSELAGGPDTQYF
TGTGCCAGCAGTGAACTAGCGGGGGGGCCAGATACGCAGTATTTT
>.|.|TRBV27|TRBJ2-3
CASSLPWRPDTQYF
TGTGCCAGCAGTTTACCCTGGAGGCCAGATACGCAGTATTTT
>.|.|TRBV19|TRBJ1-2
CASSISFPSSGYTF
TGTGCCAGTAGTATCTCCTTCCCCTCGAGCGGCTACACCTTC
>.|TRBD1|TRBV27|TRBJ2-1
CASSLHPGQGANEQFF
TGTGCCAGCAGTCTGCACCCGGGACAGGGGGCGAATGAGCAGTTCTTC
>.|TRBD2|TRBV4-3|TRBJ2-3
CASSQDGGGGAQDTQYF
TGCGCCAGCAGCCAAGATGGGGGCGGGGGGGCCCAGGATACGCAGTATTTT
>.|.|TRBV6-1|TRBJ1-5
CARLGQGSNQPQHF
TGTGCCAGGCTAGGGCAGGGAAGCAATCAGCCCCAGCATTTT
>once|.|TRBV28|TRBJ1-6
CASSSLTYSYNSPLHF
TGTGCCAGCAGTAGTCTCACATACTCCTATAATTCACCCCTCCACTTT
>.|.|TRBV7-2|TRBJ2-7
CASSLVRGGNEQYF
TGTGCCAGCAGCTTAGTACGGGGCGGGAACGAGCAGTACTTC
>.|.|TRBV21-1|TRBJ2-5
CASRIYRQETQYF
TGTGCCAGCAGAATATACAGGCAAGAGACCCAGTACTTC
>once|TRBD1|TRBV5-1|TRBJ1-1
CASSLGDRNTEAFF
TGCGCCAGCAGCTTGGGGGACAGGAACACTGAAGCTTTCTTT
>once|TRBD2|TRBV28|TRBJ2-7
CASSSLGLAGVNDEQYF
TGTGCCAGCAGTTCCCTGGGACTAGCGGGAGTTAACGACGAGCAGTACTTC
>once|TRBD2|TRBV19|TRBJ2-7
CASRRLAGGPYEQYF
TGTGCCAGTCGAAGACTAGCGGGAGGCCCCTACGAGCAGTACTTC
>.|.|TRBV6-1|TRBJ1-2
CASSEYISRYYGYTF
TGTGCCAGCAGTGAATATATTTCCAGATACTATGGCTACACCTTC
>.|TRBD1|TRBV27|TRBJ2-3
CASSFTLTGRYADTQYF
TGTGCCAGCAGCTTTACCTTGACAGGGCGATATGCAGATACGCAGTATTTT
>once|.|TRBV29-1|TRBJ2-7
CSVCSDIKVEQYF
TGCAGCGTTTGTAGCGATATTAAAGTAGAGCAGTACTTC
>.|TRBD1|TRBV6-6|TRBJ2-7
CASSNTGGYEQYF
TGTGCCAGCAGTAACACAGGGGGCTACGAGCAGTACTTC
>.|TRBD1|TRBV4-1|TRBJ2-7
CASSQEGTARIQQYF
TGCGCCAGCAGCCAAGAGGGGACAGCCAGGATACAGCAGTACTTC
>.|.|TRBV28|TRBJ1-1
CASSSRPQGTEAFF
TGTGCCAGCAGTTCCCGGCCCCAGGGTACTGAAGCTTTCTTT
>.|.|TRBV11-3|TRBJ2-3
CASSRTDTQYF
TGTGCCAGCAGCCGTACAGATACGCAGTATTTT
>.|TRBD2|TRBV7-9|TRBJ2-3
CASSSPPLAGGPDTQYF
TGTGCCAGCAGCTCCCCTCCACTAGCGGGAGGGCCAGATACGCAGTATTTT
>.|.|TRBV11-3|TRBJ1-1
CASSLDGQTEAFF
TGTGCCAGCAGCTTAGATGGGCAGACGGAAGCTTTCTTT
>few|TRBD1|TRBV20-1|TRBJ1-1
CSARQGHAAFF
TGCAGTGCAAGACAGGGGCATGCGGCTTTCTTT
>.|TRBD2|TRBV5-6|TRBJ2-2
CASSSLGRGGELFF
TGTGCCAGCAGCTCCCTAGGGAGGGGCGGGGAGCTGTTTTTT
>.|TRBD1|TRBV6-1|TRBJ1-2
CASSDQGVVEGYTF
TGTGCCAGCAGTGACCAGGGGGTAGTAGAGGGCTACACCTTC
>.|TRBD2|TRBV13|TRBJ2-3
CASSHPDGGGTTDTQYF
TGTGCCAGCAGCCATCCCGACGGCGGGGGGACCACAGATACGCAGTATTTT
>once|.|TRBV6-1|TRBJ2-5
CASSELGDRRAETQYF
TGTGCCAGCAGTGAACTTGGAGACAGAAGGGCAGAGACCCAGTACTTC
>.|TRBD2|TRBV6-1|TRBJ2-1
CASSDLTSGSYEQFF
TGTGCCAGCAGTGACCTGACTAGCGGGAGCTATGAGCAGTTCTTC
>.|TRBD1|TRBV12-5|TRBJ2-3
CASVAGQAQYF
TGTGCTAGTGTCGCGGGACAGGCGCAGTATTTT
>.|TRBD1|TRBV28|TRBJ2-5
CASTSGQQETQYF
TGTGCCAGCACCTCGGGACAGCAAGAGACCCAATACTTC
>.|.|TRBV27|TRBJ1-1
CASSRRQRIGAEAFF
TGTGCCAGCAGTCGTCGACAGAGGATCGGTGCTGAAGCTTTCTTT